This TCR beta chain was identified in a study of T cells expressing NK-cell markers. Across the study: The TCR beta repertoires were obtained from sorted CD3+CD56+NKG2C+, CD3+CD56+NKG2C- and CD3+CD56-NKG2C+ T cells.

This CDR3 has 15 residues. Germline CDR1 and CDR2: MGHDK and SYGVNS. TCRdb re-called the 5' RACE reads and catalogs CDR3 proteins one per entry, DNA excluded. Reported are 250,000 or so distinct CDR3 sequences; the ten largest clones contain about 4%. The sequencing input was blood T cells: a sorted CD56 or NKG2C T cell subset, CD4+ or CD8+ T cells, or bulk PBMC T cells (not recorded which). This sequence joins TRBV25-1 and TRBJ1-2; TCRdb calls TRBD1, which cannot be checked without DNA. The TCR sequence derives from a woman aged 18-70 years in good health. This CDR3 reads CASSELGATNYGYTF.